These 9 T cell receptor beta chains were all obtained from the same sample, sequenced in a study of cytomegalovirus exposure and HLA in healthy donors. Amplification used 60 Vbeta primers and 13 Jbeta primers. Profiled with immunoSEQ multiplex PCR; TCRdb holds only in-frame clones, not every one. The table has tens of thousands of clones, roughly 72% seen once. Sequencing was done on a sample of PBMCs. These receptors originate from a woman between 50 and 59 years old in good health and CMV-seropositive.

V gene TRBV5-6 combines with J gene TRBJ1-4; D possibly corresponds to TRBD1 (6 bases). Germline values: CDR1 SGHDT, CDR2 YYEEEE. Trimming left V 0 bases short and J 8 bases short, with 14 bases between. This CDR3 has 15 residues. The CDR3 DNA sequence: TGTGCCAGCAGCTTGGCCTTACAGGGTGGGGAAAAACTGTTTTTT. It encodes CASSLALQGGEKLFF. Using reference TRBV5-6 and TRBJ1-4 for the parts outside the CDR3, the full variable domain is DAGVTQSPTHLIKTRGQQVTLRCSPKSGHDTVSWYQQALGQGPQFIFQYYEEEERQRGNFPDRFSGHQFPNYSSELNVNALLLGDSALYLCASSLALQGGEKLFFGSGTQLSVL.

The rearrangement uses TRBV11-3 and TRBJ2-7, with 7 nucleotides matching TRBD2. The germline V gene encodes CDR1 SGHNT and CDR2 YENEEA. J gave up 3 bases and V 5 bases, and 10 bases lay outside the gene matches. The CDR3 has 15 amino acids. The CDR3 spells CASSPSGPGGYEQYF. CDR3 nucleotide sequence: TGTGCCAGCAGCCCCTCGGGTCCGGGGGGCTACGAGCAGTACTTC.

The sample holds a few counts of this clone. The J gene is TRBJ1-1, the V gene TRBV27; D unresolved. The length of the CDR3 is 14 residues. V dropped 3 bases and J dropped 4 bases, with 12 bases sitting between them. The V gene's germline CDR1 is MNHEY and CDR2 SMNVEV (reference sequence). DNA for the CDR3: TGTGCCAGCAGTTTCACGGGGTTCAGCACTGAAGCTTTCTTT. Encoded protein: CASSFTGFSTEAFF.

The CDR3 region is CASSDIAGDYNEQFF. As DNA, the CDR3 is TGTGCCAGCAGTGACATAGCGGGGGACTACAATGAGCAGTTCTTC. The chain uses TRBV6-4 and TRBJ2-1; TRBD2 agrees at 9 bases. CDR1 is MRHNA and CDR2 is SNTAGT in the germline V gene. The CDR3 length is 15 residues. V trimming: 2 bases; J trimming: 3 bases; junction bases outside the gene matches: 2.

The V and J genes are TRBV9 and TRBJ2-7, with 10 positions matching TRBD2. The germline V gene encodes CDR1 SGDLS and CDR2 YYNGEE. The CDR3 spans 15 residues. Trimming took 0 bases from V and 5 from J; bases not matched to a gene: 5. CDR3 sequence (DNA): TGTGCCAGCAGCGTAGGTTTAGCGGGAGGAGACGAGCAGTACTTC. Protein: CASSVGLAGGDEQYF.

This chain connects TRBV28 to TRBJ2-7, with 8 bases aligning to TRBD2. This CDR3 comprises 15 residues. Germline lookup yields CDR1 MDHEN and CDR2 SYDVKM. V was clipped by 6 bases and J by 8 bases; unmatched bases: 15. The CDR3 here is CASSPTPAGGIQQYF. CDR3 nucleotide sequence: TGTGCCAGCAGCCCCACCCCCGCGGGAGGTATCCAGCAGTACTTC.

This sequence joins TRBV10-3 and TRBJ1-1, with a possible D match to TRBD1 (5 bases). Deletions cut 4 bases from V and 10 bases from J, with 10 bases between. This CDR3 is built from 11 residues. Germline CDR1 reads ENHRY; CDR2 reads SYGVKD. CDR3 sequence: CAISVAGGAFF. CDR3 nucleotides: TGTGCCATCAGTGTTGCGGGGGGAGCTTTCTTT.

The chain carries TRBV7-8 and TRBJ1-3; D call uncertain. V was trimmed by 5 bases and J by 2 bases, leaving 7 bases between them. Germline lookup yields CDR1 SGHVS and CDR2 FQNEAQ. CDR3 length: 13 amino acids. This CDR3 reads CASSTSTGNTIYF. CDR3 in DNA: TGTGCCAGCAGCACTTCAACTGGAAACACCATATATTTT.

V and J are TRBV5-6 and TRBJ2-7; 10 bases align to TRBD1. The germline V gene has CDR1 SGHDT and CDR2 YYEEEE. This CDR3 is built from 15 residues. J lost 4 bases, V lost 1 base, and 5 bases had no gene match. The CDR3 reads CASSLWDRGWYEQYF. The CDR3 nucleotides are TGTGCCAGCAGCTTGTGGGACAGGGGTTGGTACGAGCAGTACTTC.